Shown below are 29 T cell receptor beta chains from a single sample sequenced in a study of T cell repertoires in cytomegalovirus infection. One entry per CDR3 protein results from TCRdb running MiXCR on the reads. The table includes about 600,000 distinct CDR3 sequences, approximately 25% detected once. Sequencing was done on a sample of CD8+ T cells from PBMCs. The receptors shown here come from a human donor in good health (CMV status not recorded). Some clones in this sample may be carry-over from other donors' samples.

This clonotype was seen ten or more times. The V gene is TRBV7-2, the J gene TRBJ1-5; the match to TRBD1 covers 7 bases. The CDR3 is made up of 14 amino acids. CDR1 SGHTA and CDR2 FQGNSA come from the germline V gene. The V and J ends lost 5 bases and 3 bases, in that order; junction bases with no gene match: 4. The DNA of the CDR3 is TGTGCCAGCAGCATCGACAGGGACAATCAGCCCCAGCATTTT. The encoded protein is CASSIDRDNQPQHF.

This clonotype was counted a few times. V usage is TRBV6-1 and J usage is TRBJ2-7; a possible D gene is TRBD1 (5 bases). The CDR3 extends over 12 amino acids. V was cut by 8 bases and J by 5 bases, with 13 bases left in between. Germline-derived CDR1 and CDR2 are MNHNS and SASEGT. Written as DNA, the CDR3 is TGTGCCAGCGGGGCACCCTTCCACGAGCAGTACTTC. This sequence encodes CASGAPFHEQYF.

A note on this clonotype: This could be a read error, since a much larger clone is one nucleotide away. The rearrangement joins TRBV7-2 to TRBJ1-2, with D uncertain. In germline, CDR1 is SGHTA, CDR2 FQGNSA. This CDR3 spans 13 amino acids. The CDR3 DNA reads TGTGCCAGCAGCTTCAAAGCTAACTATGACTACACCTTC. Protein: CASSFKANYDYTF.

The chain couples TRBV20-1 to TRBJ2-1; D possibly uses TRBD1 or TRBD2 (5 bases each). Germline CDR1 is DFQATT and CDR2 is SNEGSKA (reference sequence). The V gene lost 0 bases and the J gene lost 12 bases, with 30 bases spanning the gap. There are 18 residues in the CDR3. CDR3 in DNA: TGCAGTGCTAGAGACTTGCACGCCCGGGACGGGCTCCCGTACGGGCAGTTCTTC. Its translation: CSARDLHARDGLPYGQFF.

This clonotype came up a few times. V is TRBV6-2 or TRBV6-3 and J is TRBJ2-6; no clear D. Trimming shortened V by 6 bases and J by 4 bases, and 7 bases separated the two germline ends. Germline CDR1 and CDR2: MNHEY and SVGEGT. The CDR3 extends over 13 amino acids. The CDR3 loop is CASRSDGANVLTF. CDR3 nucleotides: TGTGCCAGCAGATCCGACGGGGCCAACGTCCTGACTTTC.

This clonotype has ten or more counts. The rearrangement joins TRBV7-9 to TRBJ2-7; the match to TRBD1 covers 7 bases. In germline, CDR1 is SEHNR, CDR2 FQNEAQ (reference sequence). V dropped 4 bases and J dropped 2; count of bases not matched to a gene: 5. The CDR3 covers 14 residues. CDR3 protein: CASSSPTGPYEQYV. The CDR3 DNA is TGTGCCAGCAGCTCCCCGACAGGGCCCTACGAGCAGTACGTC.

This clonotype was found many times. This chain's CDR3 is CASSATVSSTDTQYF. CDR3 in DNA: TGTGCCAGCAGCGCGACGGTATCTAGCACAGATACGCAGTATTTT. The chain recombines TRBV7-6 with TRBJ2-3; D is uncertain. Germline assignment: CDR1 SGHVS and CDR2 FNYEAQ. Trimming removed 5 bases from V and 0 bases from J, with 12 bases in between. The CDR3 extends over 15 amino acids.

Concerning this clonotype itself: A read error may explain this, as a much larger clone is one base away. The CDR3 coding sequence is TGTGCCAGCAGTCATGGGGATCAAGTATACACAGATACGCAGTATTTT. Translating gives CASSHGDQVYTDTQYF. The chain recombines TRBV28 with TRBJ2-3; D gene uncertain. CDR1 is MDHEN and CDR2 is SYDVKM in the germline V gene. V was clipped by 5 bases and J by 2 bases, with 17 bases between them. The CDR3 is 16 amino acids.

The gene calls are TRBV7-9 and TRBJ1-1; 9 bases map to TRBD1. The V segment lost 4 bases and the J segment 5 bases; nucleotides outside the gene matches: 5. This CDR3 has 14 residues. The germline gives CDR1 SEHNR, CDR2 FQNEAQ (reference sequence). CDR3 sequence: CASSSLQGATEAFF. The DNA for the CDR3 is TGTGCCAGCAGCTCACTACAGGGGGCAACTGAAGCTTTCTTT.

The genes are TRBV5-5 and TRBJ2-1, with TRBD1 matching over 10 bases. The CDR3 is 15 residues long. CDR1 is SGHKS and CDR2 is YYEKEE in the germline V gene (reference sequence). J gave up 5 bases and V 4 bases, and 6 bases lay outside the gene matches. CDR3 nucleotide sequence: TGTGCCAGCAGCCGGACAGGGGGACTCCACAATGAGCAGTTCTTC. Its protein product is CASSRTGGLHNEQFF.

This clonotype was picked up a small number of times. CDR3 nucleotides: TGTGCCAGCGCCACAGGTGTGAACACTGAAGCTTTCTTT. Translation: CASATGVNTEAFF. The chain is built from TRBV27 and TRBJ1-1, with D possibly TRBD1 on 5 matching bases. V lost 8 bases and J 0 bases, leaving 10 bases between the germline ends. Germline V gene sequence: CDR1 MNHEY, CDR2 SMNVEV (reference sequence). This CDR3 is 13 amino acids long.

J is TRBJ2-2 and V is TRBV15, with D uncertain. CDR3 size: 17 residues. The V gene's germline CDR1 is LNHNV and CDR2 YYDKDF (reference sequence). V dropped 0 bases and J dropped 0 bases, with 11 bases sitting between them. The DNA for the CDR3 is TGTGCCACCAGCAGAGATTACGGCTACACGAACACCGGGGAGCTGTTTTTT. As protein: CATSRDYGYTNTGELFF.

The chain couples TRBV25-1 to TRBJ2-1; D is perhaps TRBD1 or TRBD2 (5 bases each). The germline gives CDR1 MGHDK, CDR2 SYGVNS. Trimming took 4 bases from V and 6 from J, leaving 10 bases between them. There are 13 residues in the CDR3. The DNA for the CDR3 is TGTGCCAGCAGTGCTAGCAGGGCCAATGAGCAGTTCTTC. Encoded protein: CASSASRANEQFF.

J is TRBJ1-1 and V is TRBV24-1, with D tentatively TRBD1 (5 bases). Germline CDR1 is KGHDR and CDR2 is SFDVKD. Deletions cut 3 bases from V and 7 bases from J, with 23 bases between. This CDR3 is 17 amino acids long. The CDR3 region is CATSDSEGLPEPNEAFF. The CDR3 DNA is TGTGCCACCAGTGATAGTGAGGGACTCCCGGAGCCAAATGAAGCTTTCTTT.

This clonotype was seen a few times. V usage is TRBV7-9 and J usage is TRBJ1-1; D call uncertain. CDR1 is SEHNR and CDR2 is FQNEAQ in the germline V gene (reference sequence). V lost 4 bases and J lost 1, with 10 bases in between. The CDR3 length is 14 residues. Here the CDR3 DNA reads TGTGCCAGCAGCTCCCTGGCCGGGAACACTGAAGCTTTCTTT. It translates to CASSSLAGNTEAFF. The entire variable domain, with the rest obtained from reference TRBV7-9 and TRBJ1-1, is as follows: DTGVSQNPRHKITKRGQNVTFRCDPISEHNRLYWYRQTLGQGPEFLTYFQNEAQLEKSRLLSDRFSAERPKGSFSTLEIQRTEQGDSAMYLCASSSLAGNTEAFFGQGTRLTVV.

This clonotype was counted between two and nine times. The chain combines TRBV28 with TRBJ2-1; no clear D. This CDR3 region has 14 residues. Germline V gives CDR1 MDHEN, CDR2 SYDVKM. V was clipped by 5 bases and J by 6 bases, with 14 bases between them. The CDR3 reads CASSLRTSRNEQFF. CDR3 nucleotides: TGTGCCAGCAGTCTACGGACCTCCCGCAATGAGCAGTTCTTC.

V and J are TRBV6-4 and TRBJ1-1; D is perhaps TRBD1 (5 bases). The germline CDR1 and CDR2 sequences are MRHNA and SNTAGT. Trimming shortened V by 3 bases and J by 1 base, and 21 bases separated the two germline ends. The CDR3 has 18 amino acids. CDR3 DNA sequence: TGTGCCAGCAGTGAGGAAGGACACAAATACGGCGGGAACACTGAAGCTTTCTTT. Its protein product is CASSEEGHKYGGNTEAFF.

V gene TRBV28 combines with J gene TRBJ2-5; D is uncertain. Trimming shortened V by 5 bases and J by 4 bases, and 17 bases separated the two germline ends. Germline CDR1 is MDHEN and CDR2 is SYDVKM. The CDR3 consists of 15 residues. CDR3 residues: CASSTLLESGETQYF. The CDR3 nucleotides read TGTGCCAGCAGTACCCTGTTAGAGAGTGGAGAGACCCAGTACTTC.

This clonotype was counted a few times. The J gene is TRBJ2-4, the V gene TRBV27; D is unresolved. The CDR3 consists of 12 residues. Per germline, CDR1 MNHEY and CDR2 SMNVEV (reference sequence). V was pared by 5 bases and J by 0 bases, with 2 bases between. CDR3 region: CASSLAKNIQYF. CDR3 in DNA: TGTGCCAGCAGTCTAGCCAAAAACATTCAGTACTTC.

This chain links TRBV27 with TRBJ2-1; possibly TRBD1 for D (6 bases). This CDR3 contains 14 residues. Germline values: CDR1 MNHEY, CDR2 SMNVEV (reference sequence). Trimming removed 2 bases at V and 5 bases at J, with 10 bases between. The CDR3 region is CASSLGTPNNEQFF. CDR3 in DNA: TGTGCCAGCAGTTTAGGGACACCCAACAATGAGCAGTTCTTC.

This clonotype has only a few counts. The chain has TRBV2 and TRBJ1-1; possible D gene TRBD1, 6 bases. The CDR3 sequence is 14 residues long. V lost 6 bases, J lost 1 base, and 12 bases lay in between. CDR1 SNHLY and CDR2 FYNNEI come from the germline V gene. The CDR3 is CASSPWGQNTEAFF. The CDR3 DNA follows: TGTGCCAGCAGCCCATGGGGGCAGAACACTGAAGCTTTCTTT.

This rearrangement joins TRBV28 to TRBJ2-5; D is unresolved. V shed 2 bases and J shed 0 bases, with 10 bases lying between them. CDR1 is MDHEN, CDR2 SYDVKM, per germline. The CDR3 runs to 15 residues. For the CDR3, the DNA is TGTGCCAGCAGTTTAGATACCCCGTACCAAGAGACCCAGTACTTC. Its translation is CASSLDTPYQETQYF.

This clonotype was counted at least ten times. This sequence joins TRBV7-6 and TRBJ2-2; D is uncertain. The CDR3 loop spans 15 amino acids. Trimming removed 5 bases from V and 7 bases from J, with 17 bases in between. CDR1 SGHVS and CDR2 FNYEAQ come from the germline V gene. The CDR3 sequence: CASSPAVGYIGELFF. DNA for the CDR3: TGTGCCAGCAGCCCTGCGGTGGGGTATATCGGGGAGCTGTTTTTT.

Of note for this clonotype: A read error may account for a junction end that differs from germline. The chain employs TRBV7-6 and TRBJ2-2; 8 bases fit TRBD2. Germline CDR1 reads SGHVS; CDR2 reads FNYEAQ. CDR3 length: 15 amino acids. The CDR3: CASSIAGRIAGELFF. CDR3 sequence (DNA): TGTGCCAGCAGTATAGCGGGGCGTATCGCCGGTGAGCTGTTTTTT.

This chain uses TRBV2 with TRBJ1-2, with unresolved D. Trimming removed 4 bases from V and 6 bases from J, with 12 bases in between. Germline V lookup: CDR1 SNHLY, CDR2 FYNNEI. This CDR3 comprises 13 residues. In DNA, the CDR3 is TGTGCCAGCAGTGGGTCGGGGTCCCATGGCTACACCTTC. Protein product: CASSGSGSHGYTF.

J is TRBJ1-1 and V is TRBV12-3 or TRBV12-4; a possible D gene is TRBD1 (6 bases). The V gene lost 4 bases and the J gene lost 1 base, with 13 bases spanning the gap. This CDR3 spans 15 amino acids. The CDR3 coding sequence is TGTGCCAGCAGTTCCACGGACAGACCGAACACTGAAGCTTTCTTT. Its translation is CASSSTDRPNTEAFF.

The CDR3 DNA follows: TGCAGTGCTAGAGGAACAGGGGGACAGGGGAGGGATGGCTACACCTTC. Its protein is CSARGTGGQGRDGYTF. V is TRBV20-1 and J is TRBJ1-2; TRBD1 matches 10 bases. This CDR3 is built from 16 residues. V gave up 1 base and J gave up 6 bases; unmatched junction bases: 11. Germline CDR1 and CDR2: DFQATT and SNEGSKA (reference sequence).

This rearrangement joins TRBV14 to TRBJ1-4; TRBD1 might be the D (5 bases). V lost 4 bases, J lost 8 bases, and 14 bases lay in between. Germline loops: CDR1 SGHDN, CDR2 FVKESK. The CDR3 spans 14 residues. CDR3 in DNA: TGTGCCAGCAGCCTCCGGCAGGGTGGCGAAAAACTGTTTTTT. Protein product: CASSLRQGGEKLFF. Full variable domain (missing parts from reference TRBV14 and TRBJ1-4): EAGVTQFPSHSVIEKGQTVTLRCDPISGHDNLYWYRRVMGKEIKFLLHFVKESKQDESGMPNNRFLAERTGGTYSTLKVQPAELEDSGVYFCASSLRQGGEKLFFGSGTQLSVL.

With regard to this clonotype: This clone may be a read error of a much larger clone one base away. This chain links TRBV7-2 with TRBJ1-1; possible D gene TRBD1, 6 bases. There are 15 residues in the CDR3. Trimming cost V 0 bases and J 3 bases, with 11 bases left between them. CDR1 is SGHTA and CDR2 is FQGNSA in the germline V gene. CDR3 bases: TGTGCCAGCAGCTTAGCCCTGACAGGCGACACTGAAGCTTTCTTT. Residues: CASSLALTGDTEAFF.